The 9 T cell receptor beta chains listed next were all sequenced from one sample in a study of shared clonotypes between healthy human individuals. Assay used: immunoSEQ multiplex PCR; TCRdb lists only in-frame clones, some missing. This sample has approximately 1.5 million clones; just under 99% occur once, and the top ten carry 0.3% to 0.45%. Sequencing was carried out using naive CD4+ T cells sorted from blood. The subset here: CD45RA+ positively selected. Every receptor here comes from a man under 40 in good health.

On this clone: Other DNA sequences in the same sample also yield this CDR3. V usage is TRBV5-1 and J usage is TRBJ2-5; the D call may be TRBD1 or TRBD2 (5 bases each). CDR1 is SGHRS and CDR2 is YFSETQ in the germline V gene. V lost 0 bases and J 1 base, leaving 7 bases between the germline ends. The CDR3 has 14 amino acids. The CDR3 region is CASSLGGVQETQYF. The CDR3 coding sequence is TGCGCCAGCAGCTTGGGAGGGGTCCAAGAGACCCAGTACTTC.

The chain recombines TRBV10-1 with TRBJ2-1; D is unresolved. This CDR3 contains 15 residues. Trimming cost V 3 bases and J 0 bases, with 9 bases left between them. The germline CDR1 and CDR2 sequences are WNHNN and SYGVQD (reference sequence). CDR3 protein: CASSDFLGSYNEQFF. The CDR3 region has the DNA TGCGCCAGCAGTGACTTTCTAGGCTCCTACAATGAGCAGTTCTTC.

The chain joins TRBV5-1 to TRBJ1-1; 9 bases match TRBD1. This CDR3 is built from 15 residues. Germline lookup yields CDR1 SGHRS and CDR2 YFSETQ. With V trimmed by 0 bases and J by 6 bases, 6 bases remained unmatched. The CDR3 protein is CASSLVTGGRAEAFF. CDR3 nucleotides: TGCGCCAGCAGCTTGGTGACAGGGGGTAGAGCTGAAGCTTTCTTT.

As to this clone: Other DNA sequences from this sample encode an identical CDR3 as well. The CDR3 nucleotides read TGCGCCAGCAGCTTAGTGGGTTACGAGCAGTACTTC. Translating it yields CASSLVGYEQYF. The chain uses TRBV5-1 and TRBJ2-7; D not resolved. Trimming shortened V by 2 bases and J by 4 bases, and 7 bases separated the two germline ends. CDR3 size: 12 residues. Germline CDR1 and CDR2: SGHRS and YFSETQ.

This clone appeared a few times. This chain uses TRBV5-1 with TRBJ2-7, with TRBD2 identical over 9 bases. Losses at the gene ends were 2 bases for V and 4 bases for J; bases not matched to a gene: 7. CDR3 length: 15 amino acids. Germline V CDR1 and CDR2: SGHRS, YFSETQ. The CDR3 here is CASSLVAGAPYEQYF. The CDR3 DNA is TGCGCCAGCAGCTTAGTAGCGGGAGCCCCTTACGAGCAGTACTTC.

On this clone itself: Other DNA sequences within the sample encode an identical CDR3. The rearrangement uses TRBV14 and TRBJ2-3; the D is unclear. Trimming cost V 1 base and J 4 bases, with 0 bases left between them. CDR3 length equals 11 residues. In germline, CDR1 is SGHDN, CDR2 FVKESK. Written as DNA, the CDR3 is TGTGCCAGCAGCCAAGCAGATACGCAGTATTTT. Protein: CASSQADTQYF.

The count of this clone is one. This chain links TRBV27 with TRBJ2-3; D is unresolved. Germline CDR1 reads MNHEY; CDR2 reads SMNVEV (reference sequence). The length of the CDR3 is 14 residues. With 5 bases removed from V and 4 bases from J, the gap between germline ends came to 13 bases. CDR3 in amino acids: CASSTRRSADTQYF. For the CDR3, the DNA is TGTGCCAGCAGTACGCGACGCAGCGCAGATACGCAGTATTTT.

This chain connects TRBV9 to TRBJ2-5; D is possibly TRBD2 (6 bases). With 0 bases removed from V and 5 bases from J, the gap between germline ends came to 11 bases. The CDR3 length is 14 residues. Germline values: CDR1 SGDLS, CDR2 YYNGEE. The CDR3 region is CASSVVEGWETQYF. For the CDR3, the DNA is TGTGCCAGCAGCGTAGTGGAGGGTTGGGAGACCCAGTACTTC.

This clone appeared a single time. The V call is TRBV7-9, the J call TRBJ1-1, with 9 bases matching TRBD1. The CDR3 consists of 14 residues. V gave up 5 bases and J gave up 6 bases; unmatched junction bases: 7. Per the germline V gene, CDR1 is SEHNR and CDR2 is FQNEAQ (reference sequence). The CDR3 coding sequence is TGTGCCAGCAGCGGGGCCGGGACAGGGTCTGAAGCTTTCTTT. Protein: CASSGAGTGSEAFF.